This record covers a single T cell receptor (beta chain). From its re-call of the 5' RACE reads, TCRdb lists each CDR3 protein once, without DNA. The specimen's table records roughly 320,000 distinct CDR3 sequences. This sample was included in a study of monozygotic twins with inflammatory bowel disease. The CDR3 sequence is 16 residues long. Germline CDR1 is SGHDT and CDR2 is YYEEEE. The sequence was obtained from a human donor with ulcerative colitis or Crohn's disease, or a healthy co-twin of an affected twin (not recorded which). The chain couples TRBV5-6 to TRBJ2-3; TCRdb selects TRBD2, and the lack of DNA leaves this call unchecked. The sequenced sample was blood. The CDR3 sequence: CASSSMLAENTDTQYF.